This entry describes one T cell receptor (beta chain). V gave up 3 bases and J gave up 4 bases, with 12 bases separating them. The CDR3 contains 15 residues. Germline CDR1 is SNHLY and CDR2 is FYNNEI. Original processing notes: How many nucleated cells were present was estimated from reference gene primer amplification. TCRdb's table, derived via immunoSEQ multiplex PCR, lists solely in-frame clones and lacks some. That table furnishes V, J and clone size, whereas the DNA furnished D and trimming. The table records about 220,000 clones, about 86% of them present only once. The sample originates from a study of blood T cell repertoires in COVID-19. Study-level background: Samples of COVID-19 (acute and convalescent) were obtained from the United States, Italy and Spain.

Participant age was roughly 18 to 95 years, and participants resided in 24 US areas. The receptor comes from a woman in her 40s with acute COVID-19. The chain joins TRBV2 to TRBJ2-2, with TRBD2 as a possible D gene (5 bases). Material: PBMCs or T cells enriched from blood (not recorded which). CDR3 coding DNA: TGTGCCAGCAGTGAGCGGGTATCGGGCACCGGGGAGCTGTTTTTT. It yields the protein CASSERVSGTGELFF.